This TCR beta chain was recorded in a study of CD8+ T cells in alopecia areata. The CDR3 contains 14 residues. Germline CDR1 and CDR2: KGHSH and LQKENI. The V end was cut by 3 bases, the J end by 4 bases, with 12 bases between. Once RNA had been extracted, it was reverse transcribed into cDNA to act as the sequencing template. Sequencing used immunoSEQ multiplex PCR; TCRdb keeps in-frame clones, though not all of them. Of 140,000 to 150,000 clones in the sample, around 50% were seen once. The sample was CD4+ T cells sorted from blood, taken at week 0. The chain joins TRBV18 to TRBJ1-1; D is unclear. The sequence came from a human donor with alopecia areata. The CDR3 nucleotides read TGTGCCAGCTCACCTACGGGTAAAGGCACTGAAGCTTTCTTT. This translates into CASSPTGKGTEAFF.